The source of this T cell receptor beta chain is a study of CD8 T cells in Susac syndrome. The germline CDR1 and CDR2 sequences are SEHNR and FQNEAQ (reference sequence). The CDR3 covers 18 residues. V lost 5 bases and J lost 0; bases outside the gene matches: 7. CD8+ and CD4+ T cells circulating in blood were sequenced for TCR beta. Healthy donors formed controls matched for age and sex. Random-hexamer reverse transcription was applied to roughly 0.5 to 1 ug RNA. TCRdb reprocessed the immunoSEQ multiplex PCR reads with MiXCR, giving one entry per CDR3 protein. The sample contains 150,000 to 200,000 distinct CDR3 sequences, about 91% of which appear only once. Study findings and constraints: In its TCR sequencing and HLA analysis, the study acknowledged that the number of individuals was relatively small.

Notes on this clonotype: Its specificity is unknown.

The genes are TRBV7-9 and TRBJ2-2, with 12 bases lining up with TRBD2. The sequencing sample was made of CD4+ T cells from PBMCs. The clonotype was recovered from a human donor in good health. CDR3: CASSTPTSGSANTGELFF. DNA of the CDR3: TGTGCCAGCAGCACCCCGACTAGCGGGAGCGCGAACACCGGGGAGCTGTTTTTT.